Below are 22 T cell receptor beta chains sequenced from a single sample in a study of shared clonotypes between healthy human individuals. Sequencing was performed with immunoSEQ multiplex PCR; in TCRdb, only in-frame clones are kept and a portion is missing. In the table there are some 1.4 million clones, over 95% of which are singletons. Sequences were obtained from naive CD4+ T cells sorted from blood. Noted subset: CD45RA+ positively selected. The source is a man under 40 in good health.

CDR3 loop: CASSPGGLAAYEQYF. DNA for the CDR3: TGCGCCAGCAGTCCTGGGGGACTAGCCGCCTACGAGCAGTACTTC. The rearrangement joins TRBV4-1 to TRBJ2-7; 9 bases agree with TRBD2. CDR1 and CDR2 from the germline V gene are MGHRA and YSYEKL. The CDR3 is made up of 15 amino acids. The junction had 8 bases not matched to a gene; V was cut back by 6 bases and J by 2 bases.

The rearrangement links TRBV29-1 to TRBJ1-4, with a weak D call TRBD1 (5 bases). V dropped 4 bases and J dropped 8 bases, with 14 bases sitting between them. Germline CDR1 is SQVTM and CDR2 is ANQGSEA. CDR3 length equals 13 residues. CDR3 sequence: CSVGGGSSEKLFF. The CDR3 DNA reads TGCAGCGTTGGGGGCGGCTCGTCGGAAAAACTGTTTTTT.

Note on this clone: At one of its ends the junction is not consistent with the germline gene, which may arise from a read error. The chain recombines TRBV6-1 with TRBJ2-7, with 12 bases fitting TRBD2. From germline, CDR1 is MNHNS and CDR2 SASEGT. This CDR3 region has 16 residues. CDR3 bases: TGTGCCAGCAGAGAAGTTGGGACTAGCGGGTCTCACCAGCAGTACTTC. As protein: CASREVGTSGSHQQYF.

The rearrangement uses TRBV28 and TRBJ2-2; tentative D call: TRBD1 (5 bases). In germline, CDR1 is MDHEN, CDR2 SYDVKM. The CDR3 runs to 15 residues. V gave up 5 bases and J gave up 3 bases, with 13 bases separating them. The CDR3 protein is CASSPRVMDTGELFF. CDR3 DNA sequence: TGTGCCAGCAGTCCCAGGGTGATGGACACCGGGGAGCTGTTTTTT.

This CDR3 is CASSVTAIRNTIYF. The CDR3 DNA is TGTGCCAGCAGCGTTACAGCGATACGAAACACCATATATTTT. The chain couples TRBV6-1 to TRBJ1-3; the D is unclear. This CDR3 spans 14 amino acids. The germline V gene encodes CDR1 MNHNS and CDR2 SASEGT. Deletions cut 6 bases from V and 5 bases from J, with 14 bases between.

The V and J genes are TRBV5-4 and TRBJ2-5; D call uncertain. Trimming cost V 2 bases and J 3 bases, with 11 bases left between them. Germline values: CDR1 SGHNT, CDR2 YYREEE (reference sequence). The CDR3 covers 14 residues. The CDR3 DNA reads TGTGCCAGCAGCTTATTGAGCTCCGAAGAGACCCAGTACTTC. Residues: CASSLLSSEETQYF.

V is TRBV12-5 and J is TRBJ2-3, with D unresolved. Trimming cost V 1 base and J 2 bases, with 7 bases left between them. Germline V gene lookup returns CDR1 LGHNT and CDR2 FRNRAP. The CDR3 covers 14 residues. In nucleotides, the CDR3 is TGTGCTAGTGGTTTGGACAGTATCACAGATACGCAGTATTTT. It yields the protein CASGLDSITDTQYF.

CDR3 residues: CASSNGVGDYEQYF. DNA of the CDR3: TGTGCCAGCAGTAACGGAGTGGGGGACTACGAGCAGTACTTC. The chain joins TRBV7-2 to TRBJ2-7; D might be TRBD1 or TRBD2, each matching 5 bases. From germline, CDR1 is SGHTA and CDR2 FQGNSA. The ends were cut back, 6 bases at V and 3 bases at J, with 15 bases in the middle. This CDR3 contains 14 residues.

The chain combines TRBV4-1 with TRBJ2-5; D is possibly TRBD1 (5 bases). Germline-derived CDR1 and CDR2 are MGHRA and YSYEKL. V lost 4 bases and J 3 bases, leaving 12 bases between the germline ends. The CDR3 extends over 14 amino acids. In nucleotides, the CDR3 is TGCGCCAGCAGCCGACCGGGCAGGGAAGAGACCCAGTACTTC. Its protein product is CASSRPGREETQYF.

The genes are TRBV6-5 and TRBJ1-1; 9 bases agree with TRBD1. The CDR3 runs to 13 residues. V was pared by 4 bases and J by 6 bases, with 3 bases of the junction left unmatched. Germline loops: CDR1 MNHEY, CDR2 SVGAGI. The CDR3 sequence: CASSFRQGAEAFF. CDR3 coding DNA: TGTGCCAGCAGTTTCAGACAGGGGGCTGAAGCTTTCTTT.

The rearrangement uses TRBV28 and TRBJ2-7; maybe TRBD2 (6 bases). From germline, CDR1 is MDHEN and CDR2 SYDVKM. The CDR3 extends over 14 amino acids. V lost 5 bases and J lost 0, with 11 bases in between. In nucleotides, the CDR3 is TGTGCCAGCAGTACCCCCGGGAGCTCCTACGAGCAGTACTTC. It codes for CASSTPGSSYEQYF.

The chain has TRBV2 and TRBJ2-5, with TRBD2 identical over 7 bases. V trimming: 6 bases; J trimming: 1 base; junction bases outside the gene matches: 11. Per the germline V gene, CDR1 is SNHLY and CDR2 is FYNNEI. This CDR3 comprises 16 residues. CDR3 region: CASRITGTTAQETQYF. DNA for the CDR3: TGTGCCAGCAGAATCACCGGGACTACGGCCCAAGAGACCCAGTACTTC.

In regard to this clone: This CDR3 is also generated by other DNA sequences in the sample. This sequence joins TRBV9 and TRBJ2-1, with D perhaps matching TRBD2 (6 bases). The V gene lost 0 bases and the J gene lost 5 bases, with 12 bases spanning the gap. The germline CDR1 and CDR2 sequences are SGDLS and YYNGEE. The CDR3 runs 15 residues. The CDR3 DNA reads as TGTGCCAGCAGCGTAGAACTAGCAGGTGACAATGAGCAGTTCTTC. Translation gives CASSVELAGDNEQFF.

This chain connects TRBV27 to TRBJ2-7; D perhaps matches TRBD2 (6 bases). Germline values: CDR1 MNHEY, CDR2 SMNVEV (reference sequence). The CDR3 is 11 amino acids. Deletions cut 11 bases from V and 6 bases from J, with 14 bases between. The CDR3 DNA sequence: TGTGCCTCCAGCCGGGGGATCGAGCAGTACTTC. It is translated as CASSRGIEQYF.

V gene TRBV5-6 combines with J gene TRBJ1-2; no reliable D call. CDR3 length: 13 amino acids. From germline, CDR1 is SGHDT and CDR2 YYEEEE. Trimming stripped 2 bases from V and 1 base from J, with 6 bases between. The CDR3 reads CASSLDSNYGYTF. In nucleotides, the CDR3 is TGTGCCAGCAGCTTAGATAGTAACTATGGCTACACCTTC.

A remark on this clone: The junction does not match germline at one end; this may be a read error. V is TRBV7-7 and J is TRBJ2-5; TRBD2 aligns across 8 bases. Germline-derived CDR1 and CDR2 are SSHAT and FNYEAQ (reference sequence). The CDR3 is 16 amino acids. The CDR3 DNA follows: TGTGCTAGCAGCTTGGCTAGCGGGTTAGGCGGGGAGACCCAGTACTTC. It codes for CASSLASGLGGETQYF.

This sequence joins TRBV5-6 and TRBJ1-5; tentatively, D is TRBD1 (6 bases). The V and J ends lost 3 bases and 4 bases respectively, with 11 bases between them. This CDR3 is 14 amino acids long. CDR1 is SGHDT, CDR2 YYEEEE, per germline. CDR3 amino acids: CASSWRGLNQPQHF. Written as DNA, the CDR3 is TGTGCCAGCAGCTGGAGGGGGTTGAATCAGCCCCAGCATTTT.

This sequence joins TRBV13 and TRBJ1-1; 11 bases agree with TRBD1. Germline CDR1 and CDR2: PRHDT and FYEKMQ (reference sequence). The CDR3 totals 15 residues. Losses at the gene ends were 5 bases for V and 5 bases for J; bases not matched to a gene: 7. The CDR3 sequence: CASSPRTGGGTEAFF. The CDR3 coding sequence is TGTGCCAGCAGCCCTCGGACAGGGGGCGGAACTGAAGCTTTCTTT.

The chain carries TRBV6-1 and TRBJ1-3, with D unclear. Trimming stripped 2 bases from V and 3 bases from J, with 11 bases between. The CDR3 totals 15 residues. CDR1 is MNHNS and CDR2 is SASEGT in the germline V gene. The CDR3 region is CASSEPRRHGNTIYF. CDR3 bases: TGTGCCAGCAGTGAACCCAGAAGACATGGAAACACCATATATTTT.

The chain is built from TRBV11-2 and TRBJ2-1; 7 bases agree with TRBD1. Germline V gene data show CDR1 as SGHAT and CDR2 as FQNNGV. J was trimmed by 8 bases and V by 3 bases; bases with no gene match: 7. The CDR3 runs 14 residues. The CDR3 sequence is CASSFLRGSHEQFF. CDR3 nucleotide sequence: TGTGCCAGCAGCTTCCTCAGGGGGAGTCATGAGCAGTTCTTC.

The chain recombines TRBV6-4 with TRBJ2-3, with a tentative D call TRBD2 (6 bases). V lost 3 bases to trimming and J lost 11 bases, with 21 bases between them. CDR1 MRHNA and CDR2 SNTAGT come from the germline V gene. The CDR3 is made up of 15 amino acids. The CDR3: CASSDYGGNPSRQYF. The DNA for the CDR3 is TGTGCCAGCAGTGATTATGGGGGGAACCCCTCAAGGCAGTATTTT.

The rearrangement joins TRBV9 to TRBJ2-2; 7 positions agree with TRBD1. V shed 4 bases and J 3 bases; nucleotides not matched to a gene: 6. CDR3 length equals 15 residues. The germline CDR1 and CDR2 sequences are SGDLS and YYNGEE. Written as DNA, the CDR3 is TGTGCCAGCAGCTTCCGGGACAGCTACACCGGGGAGCTGTTTTTT. This codes for CASSFRDSYTGELFF.